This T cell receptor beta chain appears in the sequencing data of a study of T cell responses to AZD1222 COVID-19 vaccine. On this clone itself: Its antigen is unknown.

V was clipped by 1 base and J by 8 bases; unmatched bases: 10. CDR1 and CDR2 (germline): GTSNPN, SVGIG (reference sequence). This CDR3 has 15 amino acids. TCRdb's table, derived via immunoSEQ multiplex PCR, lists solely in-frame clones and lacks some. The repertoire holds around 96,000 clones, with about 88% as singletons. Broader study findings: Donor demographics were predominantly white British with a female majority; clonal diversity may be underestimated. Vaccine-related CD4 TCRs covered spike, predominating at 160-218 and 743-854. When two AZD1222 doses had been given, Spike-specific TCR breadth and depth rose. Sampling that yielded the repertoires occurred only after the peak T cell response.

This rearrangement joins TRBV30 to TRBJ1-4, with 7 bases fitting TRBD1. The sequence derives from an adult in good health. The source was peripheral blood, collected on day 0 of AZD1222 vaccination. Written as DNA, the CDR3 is TGTGCCTGGAGTGCCTCCAGACAGGGCGAGGAAAAACTGTTTTTT. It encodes CAWSASRQGEEKLFF.